One T cell receptor (beta chain) is described in this entry. This sample stems from a study of cytomegalovirus exposure and HLA in healthy donors. Whole-study context: Around 78 million unique TCR sequences came from HLA-typed donors in an early release.

The V gene's germline CDR1 is SGHDT and CDR2 YYEEEE. CDR3 length equals 13 residues. The V end was cut by 4 bases, the J end by 6 bases, with 10 bases between. The PCR was carried out with 60 Vbeta primers and 13 Jbeta primers. Assay: immunoSEQ multiplex PCR; the TCRdb copy retains only in-frame clones and omits some. The data contain fewer than 200,000 clones, around 83% of them singletons. The J gene is TRBJ2-2, the V gene TRBV5-6; weak D call: TRBD1 (6 bases). The material sequenced was PBMCs. This receptor was identified in a young man in good health and CMV-seropositive. The CDR3: CASSAGTPGELFF. CDR3 coding DNA: TGTGCCAGCAGCGCCGGGACACCCGGGGAGCTGTTTTTT.